What follows are 28 T cell receptor beta chains derived from one specimen sequenced in a study of blood T cell repertoires in COVID-19. Clones were read by immunoSEQ multiplex PCR, and TCRdb kept only the in-frame ones, dropping some. The data contain about 370,000 clones, 89% of them singletons. Sequences were obtained from peripheral blood. The receptors were sampled from a woman aged 25 to 39 with COVID-19, enrolled during active disease.

The gene calls are TRBV24-1 and TRBJ2-7; TRBD1 might be the D (6 bases). V was clipped by 3 bases and J by 4 bases, with 21 bases between them. The germline V gene has CDR1 KGHDR and CDR2 SFDVKD. CDR3 length: 17 residues. The CDR3 DNA sequence: TGTGCCACCAGTGATCCCTCAAGCTCCCACAGGGAGTACGAGCAGTACGTC. Protein sequence: CATSDPSSSHREYEQYV.

The chain is built from TRBV6-5 and TRBJ1-4; 7 positions match TRBD1. CDR1 and CDR2 from the germline V gene are MNHEY and SVGAGI. J was trimmed by 17 bases and V by 6 bases; bases with no gene match: 9. CDR3 size: 11 residues. Here the CDR3 reads CASSSLGQLFF. The CDR3 DNA reads TGTGCCAGCAGCTCCCTGGGACAGCTCTTTTTT.

This clone was recorded once. The CDR3 loop is CASSLRTGGNTEAFF. CDR3 coding DNA: TGTGCCAGCAGTTTAAGGACAGGGGGGAACACTGAAGCTTTCTTT. This sequence joins TRBV27 and TRBJ1-1; 10 nucleotides match TRBD1. The CDR3 runs 15 residues. CDR1 and CDR2 (germline): MNHEY, SMNVEV (reference sequence). With V trimmed by 2 bases and J by 1 base, 1 base remained unmatched.

V and J are TRBV3-1 (or the pseudogene TRBV3-2) and TRBJ1-6; TRBD1 agrees at 9 bases. The trim removed 0 bases at V and 7 bases at J, leaving 10 bases unmatched. There are 18 residues in the CDR3. Per the germline V gene, CDR1 is LGHDT and CDR2 is YNNKEL (reference sequence). The CDR3 region is CASSQEPQGAGWNSPLHF. Written as DNA, the CDR3 is TGTGCCAGCAGCCAAGAACCACAGGGGGCTGGGTGGAATTCACCCCTCCACTTT.

The J gene is TRBJ2-3, the V gene TRBV18; D might be TRBD1 (6 bases). V was cut by 3 bases and J by 3 bases, with 7 bases left in between. The CDR3 spans 13 residues. Germline assignment: CDR1 KGHSH and CDR2 LQKENI. CDR3 region: CASSPQGTDTQYF. The CDR3 DNA reads as TGTGCCAGCTCACCCCAGGGGACAGATACGCAGTATTTT.

The chain is built from TRBV12-3 or TRBV12-4 and TRBJ1-1, with D maybe TRBD1 (5 bases). The CDR3 runs 13 residues. Trimming took 3 bases from V and 3 from J, leaving 8 bases between them. CDR3 region: CASSLLGDTEAFF. For the CDR3, the DNA is TGTGCCAGCAGTTTGCTAGGGGACACTGAAGCTTTCTTT.

The V and J genes are TRBV15 and TRBJ1-5, with D perhaps TRBD1 (6 bases). V lost 5 bases, J lost 4 bases, and 9 bases lay in between. The V gene's germline CDR1 is LNHNV and CDR2 YYDKDF (reference sequence). The CDR3 is made up of 13 amino acids. This chain's CDR3 is CATSPQGNQPQHF. CDR3 DNA sequence: TGTGCCACCAGCCCGCAGGGGAATCAGCCCCAGCATTTT.

This chain joins TRBV7-2 and TRBJ1-1; TRBD1 matches 9 bases. Germline V gene lookup returns CDR1 SGHTA and CDR2 FQGNSA. V gave up 1 base and J gave up 5 bases; unmatched junction bases: 2. The CDR3 extends over 14 amino acids. DNA for the CDR3: TGTGCCAGCAGCTTAGGTGACAGGGGGACTGAAGCTTTCTTT. Protein product: CASSLGDRGTEAFF.

The CDR3, as DNA: TGTGCCAGCAGCTTCAGGGGGGACAGGGCTTCTGAGCAGTTCTTC. Residues: CASSFRGDRASEQFF. The V gene is TRBV7-9, the J gene TRBJ2-1, with TRBD1 matching 9 bases. Trimming removed 3 bases from V and 9 bases from J; junction bases left unmatched: 9. Germline V CDR1 and CDR2: SEHNR, FQNEAQ (reference sequence). The CDR3 is 15 amino acids.

The chain employs TRBV29-1 and TRBJ2-3; 9 bases match TRBD2. The CDR3 is 14 residues long. CDR1 and CDR2 (germline): SQVTM, ANQGSEA. V trimming: 1 base; J trimming: 7 bases; junction bases outside the gene matches: 6. The CDR3 loop reads CSVEGAGGRNTQYF. In DNA form, the CDR3 reads TGCAGCGTTGAAGGGGCGGGGGGGCGAAATACGCAGTATTTT.

The chain links TRBV28 to TRBJ2-3; D might be TRBD2 (5 bases). Germline lookup yields CDR1 MDHEN and CDR2 SYDVKM. V lost 6 bases, J lost 6 bases, and 28 bases lay in between. This CDR3 spans 18 amino acids. The CDR3 protein is CASRSTGVTTGYADTQYF. The CDR3 nucleotides read TGTGCCAGCAGGTCCACTGGTGTCACAACGGGATATGCGGATACGCAGTATTTT.

The chain is built from TRBV3-1 (or the pseudogene TRBV3-2) and TRBJ1-2; tentative D call: TRBD1 (5 bases). The CDR3 loop spans 14 amino acids. Germline lookup yields CDR1 LGHDT and CDR2 YNNKEL (reference sequence). Trimming stripped 4 bases from V and 8 bases from J, with 17 bases between. CDR3 residues: CASSRQGGRQGYTF. The CDR3 DNA follows: TGTGCCAGCAGCCGTCAGGGAGGCCGGCAGGGCTACACCTTC.

The genes are TRBV10-3 and TRBJ1-1; the match to TRBD1 covers 8 bases. CDR3 length: 15 residues. Unmatched junction bases numbered 4, after V lost 4 bases and J lost 0 bases. The V gene's germline CDR1 is ENHRY and CDR2 SYGVKD. The CDR3: CAISGQGTLNTEAFF. The CDR3 DNA sequence: TGTGCCATCAGTGGACAGGGGACTCTGAACACTGAAGCTTTCTTT.

J is TRBJ2-3 and V is TRBV9; D perhaps matches TRBD2 (6 bases). CDR1 and CDR2 (germline): SGDLS, YYNGEE. With 0 bases removed from V and 0 bases from J, the gap between germline ends came to 17 bases. This CDR3 contains 18 residues. The CDR3 region is CASSVGRGTLRSTDTQYF. Written as DNA, the CDR3 is TGTGCCAGCAGCGTAGGTAGAGGGACTCTTCGAAGCACAGATACGCAGTATTTT.

The chain uses TRBV2 and TRBJ2-7, with a possible D match to TRBD2 (5 bases). Trimming left V 6 bases short and J 0 bases short, with 12 bases between. The CDR3 runs 14 residues. Germline CDR1 is SNHLY and CDR2 is FYNNEI. The DNA for the CDR3 is TGTGCCAGCAGCTCCGAGGGAGTCTCCTACGAGCAGTACTTC. Amino acid sequence: CASSSEGVSYEQYF.

This sequence joins TRBV10-2 and TRBJ1-5, with 8 bases identical to TRBD1. J gave up 4 bases and V 6 bases, and 8 bases lay outside the gene matches. Per germline, CDR1 WSHSY and CDR2 SAAADI. The CDR3 runs to 15 residues. CDR3 DNA: TGCGCCAGCAGCACGGACAGGGACAATAATCAGCCCCAGCATTTT. This codes for CASSTDRDNNQPQHF.

This sequence joins TRBV28 and TRBJ1-2; the D is unclear. Trimming stripped 3 bases from V and 5 bases from J, with 7 bases between. Germline CDR1 is MDHEN and CDR2 is SYDVKM. The CDR3 extends over 12 amino acids. CDR3 protein: CASSLYQYGYTF. For the CDR3, the DNA is TGTGCCAGCAGTTTGTATCAGTATGGCTACACCTTC.

The V and J genes are TRBV30 and TRBJ2-7; the match to TRBD1 covers 9 bases. Germline trimming cut 2 bases from V and 1 base from J; bases unmatched to any gene: 21. The germline CDR1 and CDR2 sequences are GTSNPN and SVGIG (reference sequence). CDR3 size: 20 residues. The CDR3 reads CAWSRQGGARTWRPSYEQYF. CDR3 coding DNA: TGTGCCTGGAGTCGACAGGGGGGGGCTAGAACGTGGAGGCCATCCTACGAGCAGTACTTC.

CDR3 sequence: CASSVAPSGGASETQYF. The CDR3 bases are TGTGCCAGCAGCGTAGCCCCTAGCGGGGGGGCCTCGGAGACCCAGTACTTC. V gene TRBV9 combines with J gene TRBJ2-5, with 12 bases aligning to TRBD2. The germline V gene has CDR1 SGDLS and CDR2 YYNGEE. Trimming at V came to 0 bases and at J to 5 bases, leaving 8 bases not matched to a gene. The CDR3 length is 17 residues. Filled out from reference TRBV9 and TRBJ2-5, the complete variable domain reads DSGVTQTPKHLITATGQRVTLRCSPRSGDLSVYWYQQSLDQGLQFLIQYYNGEERAKGNILERFSAQQFPDLHSELNLSSLELGDSALYFCASSVAPSGGASETQYFGPGTRLLVL.

This clone was recorded at least ten times. This chain links TRBV14 with TRBJ2-2; 10 bases align to TRBD1. The germline gives CDR1 SGHDN, CDR2 FVKESK. The CDR3 is 15 amino acids. The V and J ends lost 3 bases and 5 bases, in that order; junction bases with no gene match: 3. Written as DNA, the CDR3 is TGTGCCAGCAGCCAGGGACAGGGGAGGACCGGGGAGCTGTTTTTT. This sequence encodes CASSQGQGRTGELFF.

The V and J genes are TRBV18 and TRBJ1-3; perhaps TRBD1 as D (5 bases). Germline CDR1 KGHSH, CDR2 LQKENI. V was clipped by 2 bases and J by 2 bases, with 16 bases between them. The CDR3 has 17 amino acids. CDR3 region: CASSPGLVGGAGNTIYF. The CDR3 DNA follows: TGTGCCAGCTCACCAGGGCTCGTTGGAGGGGCTGGAAACACCATATATTTT.

V gene TRBV4-2 combines with J gene TRBJ2-3; TRBD2 is a possible D gene (7 bases). The CDR3 covers 16 residues. Trimming stripped 1 base from V and 4 bases from J, with 15 bases between. CDR1 and CDR2 from the germline V gene are LGHNA and YNFKEQ. The CDR3: CASSQVAGHRADTQYF. Written as DNA, the CDR3 is TGTGCCAGCAGCCAAGTAGCGGGTCACAGGGCAGATACGCAGTATTTT.

About this clone itself: At the DNA level, this CDR3 is encoded by other sequences in the same sample as well. J is TRBJ2-5 and V is TRBV10-2; no clear D gene. Per the germline V gene, CDR1 is WSHSY and CDR2 is SAAADI. V shed 0 bases and J shed 5 bases, with 4 bases lying between them. CDR3 length: 12 residues. The DNA of the CDR3 is TGCGCCAGCAGTGAGTCCCGTGAGACCCAGTACTTC. Its translation: CASSESRETQYF.

The chain is built from TRBV19 and TRBJ2-1; 10 bases line up with TRBD2. The length of the CDR3 is 13 residues. Germline-derived CDR1 and CDR2 are LNHDA and SQIVND (reference sequence). The V and J ends lost 10 bases and 8 bases, in that order; junction bases with no gene match: 8. CDR3 sequence: CAISGGFPHEQFF. CDR3 nucleotide sequence: TGTGCCATTAGCGGGGGGTTCCCCCATGAGCAGTTCTTC.

The table lists this clone with a count of one. The chain employs TRBV6-2 or TRBV6-3 and TRBJ1-1, with D possibly TRBD1 on 6 matching bases. CDR1 MNHEY and CDR2 SVGEGT come from the germline V gene. The CDR3 contains 15 residues. Trimming took off 7 bases at V and 5 bases at J, with 20 bases between the two ends. The CDR3 bases are TGTGCCAGCACCCCACCTTCAGGGGTAAAGACTGAAGCTTTCTTT. Translated, it gives CASTPPSGVKTEAFF.

This rearrangement joins TRBV28 to TRBJ1-5; 8 positions agree with TRBD1. Germline V gene sequence: CDR1 MDHEN, CDR2 SYDVKM. Trimming removed 8 bases from V and 6 bases from J; junction bases left unmatched: 6. The CDR3 extends over 13 amino acids. Here the CDR3 DNA reads TGTGCCAGCGCCAGGGGGCTGATTCAGCCCCAGCATTTT. Translating gives CASARGLIQPQHF.

The sample holds one count of this clone. The rearrangement joins TRBV4-2 to TRBJ2-7; 10 positions agree with TRBD2. This CDR3 region has 16 residues. V shed 1 base and J 6 bases; nucleotides not matched to a gene: 9. Germline CDR1 reads LGHNA; CDR2 reads YNFKEQ. The CDR3 loop reads CASSQVIAGGLGEQYF. CDR3 nucleotides: TGTGCCAGCAGCCAAGTAATAGCGGGGGGCCTGGGCGAGCAGTACTTC.

This chain joins TRBV6-5 and TRBJ2-7, with D possibly matching TRBD1 (5 bases). Trimming shortened V by 6 bases and J by 3 bases, and 15 bases separated the two germline ends. Germline V gene lookup returns CDR1 MNHEY and CDR2 SVGAGI. The CDR3 is made up of 14 amino acids. For the CDR3, the DNA is TGTGCCAGCAGACTAAAAACAGGTTACTACGAGCAGTACGTC. Amino acids: CASRLKTGYYEQYV.